This entry lists 31 T cell receptor beta chains sequenced from one sample in a study of blood T cell repertoires in COVID-19. TCRdb keeps only in-frame clones here, not all; method: immunoSEQ multiplex PCR. In the table there are 40,000 or so clones, roughly 80% of which are singletons. The material sequenced was peripheral blood. The receptors were sampled from a man in his 60s in a cohort sampled during active COVID-19.

The chain is built from TRBV19 and TRBJ1-1; 7 nucleotides agree with TRBD1. Germline lookup yields CDR1 LNHDA and CDR2 SQIVND (reference sequence). V shed 5 bases, J shed 1 base, and the junction held 4 bases outside the gene matches. The CDR3 loop spans 14 amino acids. For the CDR3, the DNA is TGTGCCAGTAGTCGGGACAGATGGAACACTGAAGCTTTCTTT. It specifies CASSRDRWNTEAFF.

The gene calls are TRBV19 and TRBJ2-1; D possibly corresponds to TRBD1 (6 bases). This CDR3 has 15 residues. V lost 6 bases and J lost 3, with 15 bases in between. Germline V gene lookup returns CDR1 LNHDA and CDR2 SQIVND (reference sequence). The CDR3 loop reads CASRGQGNLYNEQFF. The CDR3, as DNA: TGTGCCAGTAGAGGCCAGGGGAACCTCTACAATGAGCAGTTCTTC.

This clone has more than one count but fewer than ten. CDR3 coding DNA: TGTGCCAGCAGTGTTGGACAGGGAGGGAATACAGGGCAGTACTTC. Encoded protein: CASSVGQGGNTGQYF. This sequence joins TRBV9 and TRBJ2-7; a possible D gene is TRBD1 (8 bases). There are 15 residues in the CDR3. Trimming took off 5 bases at V and 9 bases at J, with 24 bases between the two ends. Germline assignment: CDR1 SGDLS and CDR2 YYNGEE. The entire variable domain, with the rest obtained from reference TRBV9 and TRBJ2-7, is as follows: DSGVTQTPKHLITATGQRVTLRCSPRSGDLSVYWYQQSLDQGLQFLIQYYNGEERAKGNILERFSAQQFPDLHSELNLSSLELGDSALYFCASSVGQGGNTGQYFGPGTRLTVT.

A few counts support this clone. The chain employs TRBV7-9 and TRBJ2-2; 12 bases are a match to TRBD2. Germline CDR1 is SEHNR and CDR2 is FQNEAQ (reference sequence). Trimming removed 4 bases from V and 5 bases from J; junction bases left unmatched: 5. This CDR3 region has 16 residues. The CDR3 region has the DNA TGTGCCAGCAGCTCCACTAGCGGGGGGAGAACCGGGGAGCTGTTTTTT. This gives the protein CASSSTSGGRTGELFF.

This clone was observed a single time. The CDR3: CASSFSGGGSEQYF. The CDR3 nucleotides read TGTGCCAGCAGTTTTAGCGGGGGGGGCTCCGAGCAGTACTTC. This chain uses TRBV28 with TRBJ2-7; the match to TRBD2 covers 11 bases. V gave up 3 bases and J gave up 6 bases; unmatched junction bases: 4. CDR1 and CDR2 (germline): MDHEN, SYDVKM. This CDR3 has 14 residues.

The chain joins TRBV14 to TRBJ2-6; no clear D. Trimming removed 2 bases at V and 1 base at J, with 6 bases between. Germline V gene sequence: CDR1 SGHDN, CDR2 FVKESK. The CDR3 totals 15 residues. CDR3 residues: CASSQPLSGANVLTF. CDR3 DNA sequence: TGTGCCAGCAGCCAACCTTTATCTGGGGCCAACGTCCTGACTTTC.

This sequence joins TRBV11-1 and TRBJ2-1; possible D gene TRBD2, 6 bases. Trimming shortened V by 4 bases and J by 8 bases, and 18 bases separated the two germline ends. CDR1 and CDR2 (germline): SGHAT, FQDESV (reference sequence). CDR3 size: 15 residues. CDR3 residues: CASSSTDGRSDEQFF. The CDR3, as DNA: TGTGCCAGCAGCTCGACAGACGGGAGATCGGATGAGCAGTTCTTC. The full variable domain, with the rest looked up from reference TRBV11-1 and TRBJ2-1, is EAEVAQSPRYKITEKSQAVAFWCDPISGHATLYWYRQILGQGPELLVQFQDESVVDDSQLPKDRFSAERLKGVDSTLKIQPAELGDSAMYLCASSSTDGRSDEQFFGPGTRLTVL.

This chain connects TRBV19 to TRBJ2-1, with 10 bases fitting TRBD2. After removal of 3 bases from V and 7 bases from J, the junction contained 12 bases not matched to a gene. The germline CDR1 and CDR2 sequences are LNHDA and SQIVND (reference sequence). The CDR3 loop spans 17 amino acids. The CDR3 here is CASSMPLLAGVGNEQFF. The CDR3 bases are TGTGCCAGTAGTATGCCACTCCTAGCGGGAGTAGGTAATGAGCAGTTCTTC.

This sequence joins TRBV7-9 and TRBJ1-2; the match to TRBD1 covers 9 bases. This CDR3 region has 19 residues. Germline assignment: CDR1 SEHNR and CDR2 FQNEAQ (reference sequence). The J segment lost 4 bases and the V segment lost 5 bases, leaving 20 bases of the junction unmatched. The CDR3 bases are TGTGCCAGCAGCGTTAGATCCAACAGGGGGCCTAAAACGCTCTATGGCTACACCTTC. This translates into CASSVRSNRGPKTLYGYTF.

In DNA form, the CDR3 reads TGTGCCAGCAGCCCGGGACTAGCCGTATCGGAGACCCAGTACTTC. Amino acids: CASSPGLAVSETQYF. The genes are TRBV7-3 and TRBJ2-5, with 9 bases matching TRBD2. With V trimmed by 5 bases and J by 5 bases, 9 bases remained unmatched. The germline CDR1 and CDR2 sequences are SGHTA and FQGTGA. There are 15 residues in the CDR3.

The chain recombines TRBV27 with TRBJ1-1; TRBD1 matches at 8 bases. CDR1 and CDR2 from the germline V gene are MNHEY and SMNVEV (reference sequence). CDR3 size: 15 residues. J gave up 1 base and V 7 bases, and 8 bases lay outside the gene matches. The CDR3 reads CASTSTGAGNTEAFF. The CDR3, as DNA: TGTGCCAGCACCTCGACAGGGGCCGGGAACACTGAAGCTTTCTTT.

J is TRBJ2-7 and V is TRBV3-1 (or the pseudogene TRBV3-2), with D maybe TRBD2 (7 bases). The CDR3 sequence is 15 residues long. Germline V gene lookup returns CDR1 LGHDT and CDR2 YNNKEL (reference sequence). V gave up 4 bases and J gave up 3 bases, with 16 bases separating them. The CDR3, as DNA: TGTGCCAGCAGCCGCCACAGGGAGGGGGTCTACGAGCAGTACTTC. Translating gives CASSRHREGVYEQYF.

V and J are TRBV6-5 and TRBJ1-1, with 8 bases fitting TRBD1. The CDR3 loop spans 13 amino acids. Germline-derived CDR1 and CDR2 are MNHEY and SVGAGI. The V gene end was trimmed by 6 bases and the J gene end by 5 bases; junction bases not matched to a gene: 5. The CDR3 loop reads CASSRRQGTEAFF. In DNA, the CDR3 is TGTGCCAGCAGCCGGAGACAGGGGACTGAAGCTTTCTTT.

The chain couples TRBV6-5 to TRBJ2-7; 9 bases match TRBD2. V shed 5 bases and J 3 bases; nucleotides not matched to a gene: 2. This CDR3 has 13 amino acids. Germline CDR1 and CDR2: MNHEY and SVGAGI. The CDR3 loop reads CASSLAGFYEQYF. Here the CDR3 DNA reads TGTGCCAGCAGTCTAGCGGGATTCTACGAGCAGTACTTC.

The V gene is TRBV5-6, the J gene TRBJ2-7, with a weak D call TRBD2 (7 bases). Germline CDR1 SGHDT, CDR2 YYEEEE. Trimming shortened V by 5 bases and J by 6 bases, and 18 bases separated the two germline ends. This CDR3 has 14 residues. The CDR3 sequence: CASSRLARGGEQYF. The CDR3 region has the DNA TGTGCCAGCAGTCGCCTAGCTAGGGGGGGCGAGCAGTACTTC.

The chain links TRBV2 to TRBJ1-6; 9 nucleotides agree with TRBD1. This CDR3 contains 15 residues. CDR1 is SNHLY, CDR2 FYNNEI, per germline. Trimming cost V 4 bases and J 8 bases; bases outside gene matches: 6. CDR3 amino acids: CASSVGQGNDSPLHF. The CDR3 DNA reads as TGTGCCAGCAGTGTGGGACAGGGAAACGATTCACCCCTCCACTTT.

V usage is TRBV11-3 and J usage is TRBJ2-1, with D perhaps matching TRBD2 (6 bases). V lost 3 bases and J 9 bases, leaving 9 bases between the germline ends. Per germline, CDR1 SGHNT and CDR2 YENEEA. This CDR3 has 12 residues. Written as DNA, the CDR3 is TGTGCCAGCAGCTTCGGGGGAACTGAGCAGTTCTTC. This encodes CASSFGGTEQFF.

The chain carries TRBV27 and TRBJ2-1; a possible D gene is TRBD1 (5 bases). V lost 4 bases to trimming and J lost 4 bases, with 11 bases between them. This CDR3 has 14 amino acids. Per the germline V gene, CDR1 is MNHEY and CDR2 is SMNVEV (reference sequence). The CDR3 DNA reads as TGTGCCAGCAGTTCCGACAGTAGTTACAATGAGCAGTTCTTC. Its protein is CASSSDSSYNEQFF.

This clone came up a few times. The V gene is TRBV15, the J gene TRBJ2-2; the match to TRBD2 covers 10 bases. Trimming cost V 3 bases and J 2 bases; bases outside gene matches: 6. The CDR3 is made up of 17 amino acids. Germline CDR1 reads LNHNV; CDR2 reads YYDKDF (reference sequence). Here the CDR3 DNA reads TGTGCCACCAGCAGTCCGGGACTAGCGAAAAACACCGGGGAGCTGTTTTTT. This encodes CATSSPGLAKNTGELFF.

V gene TRBV9 combines with J gene TRBJ2-2; a weak D match, TRBD1 (5 bases). This CDR3 has 15 residues. The V end lost 4 bases, the J end lost 3 bases, and 13 bases lay between the germline ends. Germline CDR1 is SGDLS and CDR2 is YYNGEE. CDR3 nucleotides: TGTGCCAGCAGCACAACCCCGACAGACACCGGGGAGCTGTTTTTT. Encoded protein: CASSTTPTDTGELFF.

The J gene is TRBJ2-7, the V gene TRBV19, with a tentative D call TRBD1 (6 bases). Trimming pared 3 bases from V and 4 bases from J, leaving 16 bases between. The CDR3 is 15 residues long. CDR1 is LNHDA and CDR2 is SQIVND in the germline V gene (reference sequence). The CDR3 is CASSISGTFQYEQYF. The DNA for the CDR3 is TGTGCCAGTAGTATCTCCGGGACATTCCAATACGAGCAGTACTTC.

This clone was recorded a few times. V and J are TRBV28 and TRBJ1-5; 7 bases agree with TRBD1. V gave up 6 bases and J gave up 3 bases; unmatched junction bases: 8. The V gene's germline CDR1 is MDHEN and CDR2 SYDVKM. CDR3 length: 15 amino acids. The CDR3 sequence is CASRSPTGVNQPQHF. The CDR3 DNA follows: TGTGCCAGCAGGTCACCTACAGGGGTCAATCAGCCCCAGCATTTT.

The chain joins TRBV9 to TRBJ2-7; 8 bases match TRBD1. CDR1 is SGDLS and CDR2 is YYNGEE in the germline V gene. Losses at the gene ends were 2 bases for V and 2 bases for J; bases not matched to a gene: 3. There are 14 residues in the CDR3. CDR3 sequence (DNA): TGTGCCAGCAGCGTTGAGACAGGGGCCTACGAGCAGTACTTC. Its protein product is CASSVETGAYEQYF.

The rearrangement links TRBV7-2 to TRBJ1-1; D not resolved. This CDR3 contains 15 residues. Trimming left V 4 bases short and J 5 bases short, with 17 bases between. Germline loops: CDR1 SGHTA, CDR2 FQGNSA. In DNA form, the CDR3 reads TGTGCCAGCAGCTCCTACGAACCGGGTAGAACTGAAGCTTTCTTT. Protein: CASSSYEPGRTEAFF.

V is TRBV5-6 and J is TRBJ1-2; D unclear. V was cut by 0 bases and J by 5 bases, with 5 bases left in between. The CDR3 contains 12 residues. Germline V lookup: CDR1 SGHDT, CDR2 YYEEEE. CDR3 sequence (DNA): TGTGCCAGCAGCTTGGCCCGGTATGGCTACACCTTC. This encodes CASSLARYGYTF.

This clone was counted once. The CDR3 DNA reads as TGTGCCAGCAGCAGCGGTCGGCGATCACCCCTCCACTTT. It encodes CASSSGRRSPLHF. The genes are TRBV7-2 and TRBJ1-6; D remains ambiguous. Per the germline V gene, CDR1 is SGHTA and CDR2 is FQGNSA. This CDR3 has 13 residues. V was shortened by 5 bases and J by 10 bases, with 12 bases between the two germline ends.

The rearrangement joins TRBV28 to TRBJ1-4, with a tentative D call TRBD1 (5 bases). The CDR3 is 13 amino acids. The germline V and J ends were trimmed by 6 bases and 6 bases, with 11 bases remaining between them. The germline CDR1 and CDR2 sequences are MDHEN and SYDVKM. In DNA form, the CDR3 reads TGTGCCAGCAGCTGGCAGGGCGATGAAAAACTGTTTTTT. Translation: CASSWQGDEKLFF.

This clone was counted a few times. V usage is TRBV19 and J usage is TRBJ2-2; D is ambiguous. The CDR3 has 14 residues. The V gene's germline CDR1 is LNHDA and CDR2 SQIVND (reference sequence). With 7 bases removed from V and 1 base from J, the gap between germline ends came to 10 bases. For the CDR3, the DNA is TGTGCCAGTAACTTTCGACAGAACACCGGGGAGCTGTTTTTT. Translated: CASNFRQNTGELFF.

This chain connects TRBV9 to TRBJ2-7; the D gene is possibly TRBD2 (6 bases). This CDR3 comprises 14 residues. V gave up 3 bases and J gave up 8 bases, with 18 bases separating them. Germline values: CDR1 SGDLS, CDR2 YYNGEE. CDR3 amino acids: CASSGDRLGSKQYF. CDR3 bases: TGTGCCAGCAGCGGGGACCGACTAGGTTCAAAGCAGTACTTC.

The V gene is TRBV27, the J gene TRBJ2-2; TRBD2 agrees at 11 bases. CDR1 and CDR2 (germline): MNHEY, SMNVEV (reference sequence). This CDR3 has 19 amino acids. The V gene end was trimmed by 5 bases and the J gene end by 2 bases; junction bases not matched to a gene: 13. This chain's CDR3 is CASSPLAGGLLLNTGELFF. DNA of the CDR3: TGTGCCAGCAGTCCCCTAGCGGGGGGCCTCCTCTTAAACACCGGGGAGCTGTTTTTT.

The CDR3 DNA is TGTGCCAGTAGTATAGTACTCGGGGGTGAAGCTTTCTTT. Protein: CASSIVLGGEAFF. V and J are TRBV19 and TRBJ1-1; the D gene is possibly TRBD1 (5 bases). CDR3 length: 13 amino acids. The germline V gene encodes CDR1 LNHDA and CDR2 SQIVND (reference sequence). V dropped 1 base and J dropped 7 bases, with 10 bases sitting between them.